The present T cell receptor (beta chain) was sequenced within a study of shared clonotypes between healthy human individuals. Generated by immunoSEQ multiplex PCR, the TCRdb table keeps only in-frame clones and is missing some. This repertoire shows about 550,000 clones, roughly 95% found once; its top ten account for approximately 0.1%. V was shortened by 0 bases and J by 0 bases, with 14 bases between the two germline ends. This CDR3 contains 18 residues. The germline V gene has CDR1 LNHNV and CDR2 YYDKDF (reference sequence). Naive CD8 populations comprised CD45RO-negative cells positively selected for CCR7, excluding terminally differentiated effector memory CD45RA+ cells.

The origin of this receptor is a woman in her 30s in good health. This chain joins TRBV15 and TRBJ1-4; D call uncertain. The sample was naive CD8+ T cells sorted from blood. The CDR3 DNA reads as TGTGCCACCAGCAGAGACGGAGAGACGTTTGCAACTAATGAAAAACTGTTTTTT. Protein sequence: CATSRDGETFATNEKLFF.